The source of this T cell receptor (beta chain) is a study of cytomegalovirus exposure and HLA in healthy donors. Across the study: Earlier findings included nearly 120 million unique TCR beta sequences obtained from 150 million to 200 million T cells.

This CDR3 contains 14 residues. CDR1 is LNHNV and CDR2 is YYDKDF in the germline V gene (reference sequence). V lost 2 bases to trimming and J lost 4 bases, with 6 bases between them. Researchers ran the PCR with 60 Vbeta and 13 Jbeta primers. The protocol was immunoSEQ multiplex PCR, while the TCRdb copy is restricted to in-frame clones and leaves out a portion. The sample yields 87,000 or so clones, about 7.6% seen once. To note about this clone: Antigen specificity is unknown.

Regarding the study as a whole: Earlier analysis yielded a pattern in which most TCR beta V segments were productive about 87% or about 30% of the time.

The receptor was isolated from a man between 50 and 59 years old in good health and CMV-seronegative. Sequences were obtained from PBMCs. The rearrangement joins TRBV15 to TRBJ1-6; D perhaps matches TRBD1 (6 bases). The CDR3 reads CATSRQGYNSPLHF. DNA for the CDR3: TGTGCCACCAGCAGACAGGGGTATAATTCACCCCTCCACTTT.